A single T cell receptor beta chain is shown here with its context. The data derive from a study of early T cells in non-severe SARS-CoV-2 infection. As for the study in general: Sequencing of bulk RNA from unsorted whole blood was done, without chain pairing.

The CDR3 contains 13 residues. Germline-derived CDR1 and CDR2 are SQVTM and ANQGSEA. With 4 bases removed from V and 3 bases from J, the gap between germline ends came to 12 bases. Molecules of cDNA were individually given unique molecular identifiers that were attached to them. TCRdb fed the 5' RACE reads into MiXCR, producing one record per CDR3 protein. The sample lists more than 70,000 distinct CDR3 sequences, approximately 14% occurring once. The chain joins TRBV29-1 to TRBJ1-1; D is possibly TRBD1 (5 bases). The receptor comes from an adult who was a healthcare worker with PCR-confirmed SARS-CoV-2 infection or an uninfected control (not recorded which). The sample taken for sequencing was whole blood. The chain's CDR3 is CSVGGSPDTEAFF. CDR3 in DNA: TGCAGCGTTGGGGGCAGTCCGGACACTGAAGCTTTCTTT.